This TCR beta chain derives from a study of identical twins. This clonotype has a handful of counts. TCRdb independently ran MiXCR on the 5' RACE reads; one entry per CDR3 protein. The data show 350,000 to 600,000 distinct CDR3 sequences, with 11% to 15% seen just once and 0.52% held by the top ten. Looked up from germline, CDR1 is SQVTM and CDR2 is ANQGSEA. Germline trimming cut 7 bases from V and 2 bases from J; bases unmatched to any gene: 4. CDR3 size: 15 residues. This sample was shared with a second study, whose subject was yellow fever vaccine responses in identical twins.

The material sequenced was CD4+ T cells sorted from blood. The sequence derives from a woman aged 18-35 years in good health. This chain joins TRBV29-1 and TRBJ2-1; TRBD2 matches 14 bases. CDR3 sequence: CSGGTSGSTYNEQFF. The CDR3 nucleotides read TGCAGCGGAGGGACTAGCGGGAGCACCTACAATGAGCAGTTCTTC.